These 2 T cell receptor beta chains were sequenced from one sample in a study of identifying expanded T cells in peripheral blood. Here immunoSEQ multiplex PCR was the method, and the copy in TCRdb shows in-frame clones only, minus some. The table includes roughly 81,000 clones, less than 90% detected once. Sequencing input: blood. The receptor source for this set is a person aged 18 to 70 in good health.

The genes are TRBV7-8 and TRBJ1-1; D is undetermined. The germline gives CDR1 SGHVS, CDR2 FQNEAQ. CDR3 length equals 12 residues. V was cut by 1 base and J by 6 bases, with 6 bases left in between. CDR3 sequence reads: CASSLEDPEAFF. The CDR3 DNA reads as TGTGCCAGCAGCTTAGAGGACCCTGAAGCTTTCTTT.

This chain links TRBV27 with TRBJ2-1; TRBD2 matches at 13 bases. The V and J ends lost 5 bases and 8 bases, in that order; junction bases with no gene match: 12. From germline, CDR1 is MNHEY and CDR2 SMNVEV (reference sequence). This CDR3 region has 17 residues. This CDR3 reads CASSHSGTSGRVDEQFF. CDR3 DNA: TGTGCCAGCAGTCACTCGGGAACTAGCGGGAGGGTCGATGAGCAGTTCTTC.